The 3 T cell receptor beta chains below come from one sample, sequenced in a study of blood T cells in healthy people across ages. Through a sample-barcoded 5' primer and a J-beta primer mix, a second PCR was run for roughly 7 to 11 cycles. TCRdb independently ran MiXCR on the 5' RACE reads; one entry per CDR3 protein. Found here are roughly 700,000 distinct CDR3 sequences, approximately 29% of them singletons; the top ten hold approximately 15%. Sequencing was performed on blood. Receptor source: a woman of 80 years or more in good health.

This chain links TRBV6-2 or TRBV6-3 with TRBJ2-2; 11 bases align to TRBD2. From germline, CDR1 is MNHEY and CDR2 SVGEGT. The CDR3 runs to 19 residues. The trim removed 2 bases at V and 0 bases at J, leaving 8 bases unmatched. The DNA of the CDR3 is TGTGCCAGCAGTTACCCTCGGCTAGCGGGGGGCTCGAACACCGGGGAGCTGTTTTTT. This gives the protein CASSYPRLAGGSNTGELFF.

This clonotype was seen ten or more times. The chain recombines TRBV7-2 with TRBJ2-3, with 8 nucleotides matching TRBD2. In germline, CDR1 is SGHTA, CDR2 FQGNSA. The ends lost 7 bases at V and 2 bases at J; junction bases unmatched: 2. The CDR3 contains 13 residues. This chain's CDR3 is CASNGGDTDTQYF. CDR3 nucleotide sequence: TGTGCCAGCAACGGGGGGGACACAGATACGCAGTATTTT.

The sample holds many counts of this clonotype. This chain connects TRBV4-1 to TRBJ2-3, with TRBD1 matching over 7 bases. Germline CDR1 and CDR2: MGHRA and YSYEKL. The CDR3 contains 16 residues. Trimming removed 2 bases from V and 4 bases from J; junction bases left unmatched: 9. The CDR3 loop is CASSQTGRGSPDTQYF. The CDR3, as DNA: TGCGCCAGCAGCCAAACGGGCAGGGGGAGCCCAGATACGCAGTATTTT.